This section outlines one T cell receptor (beta chain) sequence together with its context. Its antigen remains unidentified. Base-call qualities are not available, and no considerably larger clone is one nucleotide away. V is cut by 4 bases and J by 0 bases, and the space between the germline ends is 12 bases. The germline V gene gives CDR1 as MGHDK and CDR2 as SYGVNS. Measured from the cysteine to the phenylalanine, the CDR3 is 15 residues long. Left in the record is the CDR3 DNA by itself, 45 bases read in frame from the first base. Receptor amplification or capture employed 5' RACE. The instrument was an Illumina HiSeq 2500. The second PCR ran for about 6 to 11 cycles and used a J-beta primer mix along with a sample-barcoded 5' primer. Each TCR beta cDNA molecule received a unique molecular identifier from a template-switch 5' adaptor carrying 12 random nucleotides. Each sample yielded at least 3 million CDR3-containing paired-end reads. First-strand cDNA was synthesized from all RNA with the Mint cDNA synthesis kit, primed by a TRBC-specific oligonucleotide. After uracil-DNA glycosylase treatment, a first 18-cycle PCR used universal primers M1SS and BC2_uni_R on all cDNA. Turning to the authors' computational methods: Normalization of each sample was performed by random selection of 1 million high-quality reads, each carrying a distinct molecular identifier. Reads sharing molecular identifiers were discarded rather than binned into consensus sequences. MiTCR, run with a Q25 quality threshold and the strictest error-elimination algorithm, handled CDR3 identification, clonotype clustering and error correction. A nonparametric unseen species model with Euler transformation was used to estimate a lower bound on total TCR beta diversity. The public reads were reprocessed in TCRdb via fastp at Q25 and MiXCR, keeping in-frame beta chains. Here each entry gathers all rows of one CDR3 protein and keeps the most common genes and DNA. The V and J calls shown here were made by TCRdb, not taken from the authors' results. Within this sample are about 1.6 million distinct CDR3 sequences, with about 35% of them counted one time only. The ten biggest clones cover about 11% of the sample.

This specimen comes from a study of blood T cells in healthy people across ages (dated by TCRdb to the mid-2010s). For the study in its entirety: In model experiments, template switching captured roughly one uniquely barcoded TCR beta cDNA molecule for every two T cells. To track age-related changes in TCR beta repertoire diversity, the study relied on deep sequencing normalized with unique cDNA molecular identifiers. Donors were grouped into four age groups: young (average approximately 15 years), middle-aged (39), aged (around 66) and long-lived (roughly 80). For two donors (one aged 18 to 29 and one aged 80 or older), the study analyzed two additional independent replicas of 1 million unique cDNA reads from the same blood draw. Donors of different ages were randomly distributed across sequencing lanes to avoid experimental bias. Overall results and qualifications from the work: Since profiling was done on bulk unsorted PBMCs, naive and antigen-experienced compartments could not be conclusively compared. Because the CMV infection status of the donors was unknown, age-related changes in expanded clonotypes may potentially have been confounded. Compared with the aged group, the long-lived group had more naive CD4+ T cells, fewer expanded clones and increased TCR diversity, suggesting age selection. There was a strong correlation between observed TCR beta diversity and the percentage of naive T cells measured by flow cytometry. Observed TCR beta diversity per million T cells fell roughly linearly with age, and a significant reduction was already apparent by age roughly 40. Estimates of total diversity from one million sequenced T cells were regarded as lower bounds and underestimates.

Systemically healthy Caucasian individuals from Russia, 39 in total and aged about 6 to 100 years, were included as donors. Each donor gave approximately 9.3 milliliters of peripheral blood, collected into EDTA-treated Vacutainer tubes. Ficoll-Paque density-gradient centrifugation was used to isolate PBMCs, with at least 6.5 million per sample. Total RNA was extracted from PBMCs with Trizol reagent, with at least 6 micrograms obtained per sample. For every donor, an aliquot of PBMCs went through flow cytometry to measure the percentages of naive CD45RAhigh/CD27high T cells. This TCR came from a woman aged 25 to 39 in good health. The sequence joins TRBV25-1 to TRBJ2-5; a tentative D match to TRBD1 spans 5 bases. The source material was blood. Here the CDR3 is given as CASSATTAYQETQYF. The bases read TGTGCCAGCAGTGCTACGACAGCTTACCAAGAGACCCAGTACTTC.